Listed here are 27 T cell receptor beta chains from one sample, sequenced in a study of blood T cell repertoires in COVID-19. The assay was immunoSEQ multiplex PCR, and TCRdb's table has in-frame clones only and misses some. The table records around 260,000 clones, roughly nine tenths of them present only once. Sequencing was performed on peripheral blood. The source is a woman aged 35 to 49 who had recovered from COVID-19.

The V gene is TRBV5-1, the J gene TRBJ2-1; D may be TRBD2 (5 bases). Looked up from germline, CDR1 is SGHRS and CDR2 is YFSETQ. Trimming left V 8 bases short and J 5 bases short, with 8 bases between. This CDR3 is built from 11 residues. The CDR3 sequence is CASTGDNEQFF. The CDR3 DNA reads TGCGCCAGTACCGGGGACAATGAGCAGTTCTTC.

The CDR3 protein is CASSPRSTGSWSGNTIYF. The CDR3 DNA is TGTGCCAGCTCACCAAGATCAACCGGGTCCTGGTCTGGAAACACCATATATTTT. This chain links TRBV18 with TRBJ1-3; no clear D. In germline, CDR1 is KGHSH, CDR2 LQKENI. This CDR3 is built from 18 residues. V lost 2 bases to trimming and J lost 1 base, with 18 bases between them.

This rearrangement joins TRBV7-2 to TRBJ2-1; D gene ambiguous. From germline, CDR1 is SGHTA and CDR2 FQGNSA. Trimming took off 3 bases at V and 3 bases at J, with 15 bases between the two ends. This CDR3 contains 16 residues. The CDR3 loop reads CASSFVAEIYYNEQFF. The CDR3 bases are TGTGCCAGCAGCTTCGTAGCAGAGATCTACTACAATGAGCAGTTCTTC. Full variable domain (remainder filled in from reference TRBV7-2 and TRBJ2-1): GAGVSQSPSNKVTEKGKDVELRCDPISGHTALYWYRQSLGQGLEFLIYFQGNSAPDKSGLPSDRFSAERTGGSVSTLTIQRTQQEDSAVYLCASSFVAEIYYNEQFFGPGTRLTVL.

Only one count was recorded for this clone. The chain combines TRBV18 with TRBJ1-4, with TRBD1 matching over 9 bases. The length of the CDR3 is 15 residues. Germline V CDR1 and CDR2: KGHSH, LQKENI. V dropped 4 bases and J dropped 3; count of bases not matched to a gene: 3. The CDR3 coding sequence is TGTGCCAGCTCACAACGGACAGGGGCTAATGAAAAACTGTTTTTT. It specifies CASSQRTGANEKLFF.

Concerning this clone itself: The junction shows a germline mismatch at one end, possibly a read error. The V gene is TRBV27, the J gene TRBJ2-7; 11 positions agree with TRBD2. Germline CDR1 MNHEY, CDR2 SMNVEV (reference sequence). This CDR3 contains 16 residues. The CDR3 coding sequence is TGTGCCAGCAGTTTATCGGGGGGGGCTAGCGGGAGGCCAGAGAACTTC. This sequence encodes CASSLSGGASGRPENF.

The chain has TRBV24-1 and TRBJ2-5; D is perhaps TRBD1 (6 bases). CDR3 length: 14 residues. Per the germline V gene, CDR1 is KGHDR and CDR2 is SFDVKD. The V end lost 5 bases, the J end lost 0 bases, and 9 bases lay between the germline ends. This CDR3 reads CATSAQGYQETQYF. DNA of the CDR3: TGTGCCACCAGTGCCCAGGGGTACCAAGAGACCCAGTACTTC.

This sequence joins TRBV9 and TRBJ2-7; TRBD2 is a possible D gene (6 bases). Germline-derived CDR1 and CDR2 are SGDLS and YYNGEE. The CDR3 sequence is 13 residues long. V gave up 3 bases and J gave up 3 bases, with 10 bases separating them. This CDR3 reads CASSALGGYEQYF. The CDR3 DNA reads TGTGCCAGCAGCGCCTTGGGGGGCTACGAGCAGTACTTC.

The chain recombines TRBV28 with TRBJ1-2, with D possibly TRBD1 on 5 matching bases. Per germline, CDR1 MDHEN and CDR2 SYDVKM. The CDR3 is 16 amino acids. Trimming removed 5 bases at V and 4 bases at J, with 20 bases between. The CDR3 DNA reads TGTGCCAGCAGTGCCCGCACAGGCAGGTGGCTCTATGGCTACACCTTC. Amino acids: CASSARTGRWLYGYTF.

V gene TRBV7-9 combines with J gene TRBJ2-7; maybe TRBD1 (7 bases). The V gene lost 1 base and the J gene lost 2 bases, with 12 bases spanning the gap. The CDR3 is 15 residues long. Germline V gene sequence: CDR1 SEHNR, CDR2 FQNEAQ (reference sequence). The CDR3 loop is CASSLVGGQTYEQYF. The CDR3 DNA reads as TGTGCCAGCAGCTTAGTCGGGGGACAGACCTACGAGCAGTACTTC.

The CDR3 loop reads CASSVGWRGKIQETQYF. Here the CDR3 DNA reads TGTGCCAGCAGCGTAGGATGGAGGGGTAAAATCCAAGAGACCCAGTACTTC. V usage is TRBV9 and J usage is TRBJ2-5, with D perhaps matching TRBD2 (6 bases). This CDR3 spans 17 amino acids. V was clipped by 0 bases and J by 1 base, with 16 bases between them. CDR1 SGDLS and CDR2 YYNGEE come from the germline V gene.

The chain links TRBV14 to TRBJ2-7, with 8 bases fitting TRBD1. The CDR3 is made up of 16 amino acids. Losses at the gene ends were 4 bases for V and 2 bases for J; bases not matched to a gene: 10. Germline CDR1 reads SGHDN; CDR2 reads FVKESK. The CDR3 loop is CASSRKWTGQTYEQYF. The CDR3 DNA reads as TGTGCCAGCAGCCGAAAGTGGACAGGGCAAACCTACGAGCAGTACTTC. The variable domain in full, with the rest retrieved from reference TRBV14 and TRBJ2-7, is EAGVTQFPSHSVIEKGQTVTLRCDPISGHDNLYWYRRVMGKEIKFLLHFVKESKQDESGMPNNRFLAERTGGTYSTLKVQPAELEDSGVYFCASSRKWTGQTYEQYFGPGTRLTVT.

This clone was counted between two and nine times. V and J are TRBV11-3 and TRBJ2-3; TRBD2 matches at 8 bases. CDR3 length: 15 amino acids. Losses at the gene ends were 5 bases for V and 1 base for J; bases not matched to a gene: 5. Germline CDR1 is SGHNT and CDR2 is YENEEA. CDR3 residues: CASSTLAGRTDTQYF. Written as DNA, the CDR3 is TGTGCCAGCAGCACCCTAGCGGGTCGCACAGATACGCAGTATTTT.

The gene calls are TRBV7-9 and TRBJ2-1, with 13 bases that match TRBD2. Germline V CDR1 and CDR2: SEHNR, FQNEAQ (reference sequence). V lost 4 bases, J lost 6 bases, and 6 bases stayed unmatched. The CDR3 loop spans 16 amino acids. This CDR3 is CASSWGGLAGSNEQFF. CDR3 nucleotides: TGTGCCAGCAGCTGGGGGGGACTAGCGGGATCCAATGAGCAGTTCTTC.

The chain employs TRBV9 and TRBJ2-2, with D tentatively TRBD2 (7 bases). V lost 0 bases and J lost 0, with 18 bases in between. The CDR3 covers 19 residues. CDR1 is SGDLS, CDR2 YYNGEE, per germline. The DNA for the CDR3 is TGTGCCAGCAGCGTAGATCCTAGATGGGGGGGCTCGAACACCGGGGAGCTGTTTTTT. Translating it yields CASSVDPRWGGSNTGELFF.

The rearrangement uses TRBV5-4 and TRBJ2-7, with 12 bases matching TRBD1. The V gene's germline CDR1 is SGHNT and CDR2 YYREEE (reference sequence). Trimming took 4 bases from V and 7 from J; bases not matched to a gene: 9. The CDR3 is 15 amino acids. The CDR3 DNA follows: TGTGCCAGCAGCCCCTATGGGACAGGGGGCAATGAGCAGTACTTC. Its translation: CASSPYGTGGNEQYF.

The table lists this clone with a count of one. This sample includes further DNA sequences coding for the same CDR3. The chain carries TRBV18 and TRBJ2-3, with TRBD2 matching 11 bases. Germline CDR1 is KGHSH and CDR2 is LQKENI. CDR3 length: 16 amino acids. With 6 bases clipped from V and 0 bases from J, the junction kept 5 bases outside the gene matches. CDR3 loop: CASSSGTSGSTDTQYF. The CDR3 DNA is TGTGCCAGCTCTTCCGGGACTAGCGGTAGCACAGATACGCAGTATTTT.

The CDR3 coding sequence is TGTGCCAGCAGCCCTAAAGGGCCGGGACAGGGGTTGTACGAGCAGTACTTC. Translation: CASSPKGPGQGLYEQYF. The V gene is TRBV21-1, the J gene TRBJ2-7; the D call of TRBD1 is as the table states it, not checked on the DNA. TRBV21-1 is a known pseudogene. The CDR3 consists of 17 residues.

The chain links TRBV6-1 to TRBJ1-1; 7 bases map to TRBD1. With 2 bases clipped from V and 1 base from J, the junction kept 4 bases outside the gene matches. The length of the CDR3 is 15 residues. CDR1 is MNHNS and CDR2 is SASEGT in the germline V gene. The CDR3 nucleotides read TGTGCCAGCAGTGAAACCGGGACAGCGAACACTGAAGCTTTCTTT. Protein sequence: CASSETGTANTEAFF.

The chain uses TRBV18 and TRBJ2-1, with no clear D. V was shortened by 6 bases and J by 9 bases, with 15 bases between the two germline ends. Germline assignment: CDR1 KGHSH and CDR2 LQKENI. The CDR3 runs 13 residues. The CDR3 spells CASSSKQSGEQFF. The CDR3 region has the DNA TGTGCCAGCTCCTCAAAACAATCGGGTGAGCAGTTCTTC.

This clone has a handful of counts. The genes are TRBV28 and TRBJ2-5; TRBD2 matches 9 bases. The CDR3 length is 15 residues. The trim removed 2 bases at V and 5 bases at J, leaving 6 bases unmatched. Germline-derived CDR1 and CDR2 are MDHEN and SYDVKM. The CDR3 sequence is CASSLAGGVLETQYF. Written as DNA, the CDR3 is TGTGCCAGCAGTTTAGCGGGAGGGGTCTTGGAGACCCAGTACTTC.

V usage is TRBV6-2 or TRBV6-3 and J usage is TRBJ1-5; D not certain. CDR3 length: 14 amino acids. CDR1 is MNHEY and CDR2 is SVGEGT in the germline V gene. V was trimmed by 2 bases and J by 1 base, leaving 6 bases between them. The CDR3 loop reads CASSYGGSNQPQHF. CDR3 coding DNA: TGTGCCAGCAGTTACGGCGGGAGCAATCAGCCCCAGCATTTT.

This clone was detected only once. CDR3 loop: CAITSGDNEQFF. The CDR3 DNA follows: TGTGCCATTACTAGCGGGGACAATGAGCAGTTCTTC. V gene TRBV10-3 combines with J gene TRBJ2-1; 10 nucleotides agree with TRBD2. The CDR3 has 12 residues. V dropped 9 bases and J dropped 5; count of bases not matched to a gene: 1. Germline lookup yields CDR1 ENHRY and CDR2 SYGVKD.

The CDR3, as DNA: TGTGCCAGCAGCCAAGATATCGCAGGGATCTCTGGAAACACCATATATTTT. Encoded protein: CASSQDIAGISGNTIYF. The chain carries TRBV14 and TRBJ1-3, with D possibly TRBD1 on 5 matching bases. Per the germline V gene, CDR1 is SGHDN and CDR2 is FVKESK. Trimming cost V 0 bases and J 0 bases, with 12 bases left between them. The length of the CDR3 is 17 residues.

CDR3 amino acids: CASSPDRRDYWGNNEQFF. The DNA of the CDR3 is TGTGCCAGCAGTCCAGACAGGCGGGACTATTGGGGAAACAATGAGCAGTTCTTC. The chain recombines TRBV6-6 with TRBJ2-1, with a weak D call TRBD2 (7 bases). The ends were cut back, 5 bases at V and 5 bases at J, with 25 bases in the middle. The CDR3 is 18 residues long. CDR1 is MNHNY, CDR2 SVGAGI, per germline (reference sequence).

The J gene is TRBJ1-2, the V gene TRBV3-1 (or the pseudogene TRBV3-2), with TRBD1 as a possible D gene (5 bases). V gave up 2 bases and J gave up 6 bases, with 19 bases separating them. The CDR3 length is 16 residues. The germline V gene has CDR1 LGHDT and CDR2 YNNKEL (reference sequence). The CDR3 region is CASSQFWQSRVDGYTF. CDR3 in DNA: TGTGCCAGCAGCCAATTTTGGCAGAGCAGGGTTGATGGCTACACCTTC.

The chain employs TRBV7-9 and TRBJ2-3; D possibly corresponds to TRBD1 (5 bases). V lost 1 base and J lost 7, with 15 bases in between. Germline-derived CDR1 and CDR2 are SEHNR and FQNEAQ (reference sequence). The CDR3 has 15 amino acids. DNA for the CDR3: TGTGCCAGCAGCTTAGATTGGGGCCGTCCCAATACGCAGTATTTT. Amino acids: CASSLDWGRPNTQYF.

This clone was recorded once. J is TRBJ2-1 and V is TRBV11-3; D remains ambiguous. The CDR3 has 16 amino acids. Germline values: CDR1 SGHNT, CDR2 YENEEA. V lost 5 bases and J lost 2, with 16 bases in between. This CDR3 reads CASSPRESVTYNEQFF. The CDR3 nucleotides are TGTGCCAGCAGCCCGCGCGAGTCCGTTACCTACAATGAGCAGTTCTTC. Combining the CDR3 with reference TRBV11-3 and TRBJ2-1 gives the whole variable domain EAGVVQSPRYKIIEKKQPVAFWCNPISGHNTLYWYLQNLGQGPELLIRYENEEAVDDSQLPKDRFSAERLKGVDSTLKIQPAELGDSAVYLCASSPRESVTYNEQFFGPGTRLTVL.